This T cell receptor beta chain stems from a study of blood T cell repertoires in COVID-19. Overall study: The United States, Italy and Spain were the sources of the acute and convalescent COVID-19 samples.

Methods used by the authors: Estimates of nucleated cell counts were drawn from the amplification of reference gene primers. Measured with immunoSEQ multiplex PCR; TCRdb has only the in-frame clones, and not every one. V, J and clone size reflect that table, while D and trimming were determined from the DNA. The sample has more than 200,000 clones; 85% to 90% are singletons. Followed longitudinally, the Seattle patients had been enrolled during active infection. The sequenced material came from peripheral blood. The clonotype originates from a woman aged 55-70 years with COVID-19, enrolled during active disease.

Here the CDR3 DNA reads TGTGCCAGCAGCCGATCCGGGGGGCAGCCCCAGCATTTT. Translated, it gives CASSRSGGQPQHF. The rearrangement uses TRBV5-8 and TRBJ1-5, with a possible D match to TRBD1 (5 bases). The CDR3 has 13 amino acids. V gave up 4 bases and J gave up 7 bases, with 12 bases separating them. In germline, CDR1 is SGHTS, CDR2 YDEGEE.